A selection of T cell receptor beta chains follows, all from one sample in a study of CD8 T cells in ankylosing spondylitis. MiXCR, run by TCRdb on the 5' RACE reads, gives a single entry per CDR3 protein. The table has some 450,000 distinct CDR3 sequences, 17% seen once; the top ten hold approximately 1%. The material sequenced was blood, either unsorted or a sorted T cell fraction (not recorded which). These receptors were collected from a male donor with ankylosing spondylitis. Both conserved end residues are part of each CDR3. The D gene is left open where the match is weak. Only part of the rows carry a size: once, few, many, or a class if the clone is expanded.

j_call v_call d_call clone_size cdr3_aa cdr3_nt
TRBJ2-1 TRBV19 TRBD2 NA CASSPPPGLVYSYNEQFF TGTGCCAGTAGTCCACCCCCCGGACTAGTCTATTCCTACAATGAGCAGTTCTTC
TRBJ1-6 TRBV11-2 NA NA CASSLVPGNSPLHF TGTGCCAGCAGCTTAGTGCCGGGAAATTCACCCCTCCACTTT
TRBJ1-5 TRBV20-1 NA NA CSASATGRRNQPQHF TGCAGTGCTAGTGCAACAGGGAGACGCAATCAGCCCCAGCATTTT
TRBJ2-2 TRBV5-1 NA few CAINTGELFF TGCGCCATAAACACCGGGGAGCTGTTTTTT
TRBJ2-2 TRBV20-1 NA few CSARGRPGGELFF TGCAGTGCTAGAGGCAGGCCAGGCGGGGAGCTGTTTTTT
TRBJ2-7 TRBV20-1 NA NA CSASRARTYEQYF TGCAGTGCTAGCCGGGCGCGGACCTACGAGCAGTACTTC
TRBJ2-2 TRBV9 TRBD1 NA CASSVAQGAPGELFF TGTGCCAGCAGCGTGGCACAGGGGGCGCCCGGGGAGCTGTTTTTT
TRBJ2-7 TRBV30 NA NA CAWSPQGKVYEQYF TGTGCCTGGAGCCCTCAGGGGAAAGTCTACGAGCAGTACTTC
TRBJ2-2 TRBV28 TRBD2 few CASSPGGSLRGGELFF TGTGCCAGCAGCCCGGGGGGGTCCCTAAGGGGCGGGGAGCTGTTTTTT
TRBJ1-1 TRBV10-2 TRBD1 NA CASREPGGNEAFF TGCGCCAGCAGGGAACCAGGGGGCAACGAAGCTTTCTTT
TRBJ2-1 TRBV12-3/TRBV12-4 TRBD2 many CASIVRLAGATGNEQFF TGTGCCAGCATCGTAAGGTTAGCGGGGGCTACTGGCAATGAGCAGTTCTTC
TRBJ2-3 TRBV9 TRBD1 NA CASSVVDRGRTDTQYF TGTGCCAGCAGCGTAGTGGACAGGGGGCGGACAGATACGCAGTATTTT
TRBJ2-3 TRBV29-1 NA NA CSVHWDTDTQYF TGCAGCGTTCATTGGGACACAGATACGCAGTATTTT
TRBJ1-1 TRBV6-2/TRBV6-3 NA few CASSYRAPMNTEAFF TGTGCCAGCAGTTACAGGGCCCCTATGAACACTGAAGCTTTCTTT
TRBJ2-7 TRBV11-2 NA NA CASSLGLVLYEQYF TGTGCCAGCAGCTTAGGACTGGTACTCTACGAGCAGTACTTC
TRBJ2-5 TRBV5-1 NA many CASSLRQGRETQYF TGCGCCAGCAGCTTAAGGCAGGGAAGAGAGACCCAGTACTTC
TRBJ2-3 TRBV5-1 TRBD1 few CASSFSGQPRSDTQYF TGCGCCAGCAGCTTTTCGGGACAGCCGAGGTCAGATACGCAGTATTTT
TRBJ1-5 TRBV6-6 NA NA CASSQYGNQPQHF TGTGCCAGCAGCCAGTACGGCAATCAGCCCCAGCATTTT
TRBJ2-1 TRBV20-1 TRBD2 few CAGGAPNNEQFF TGCGCGGGGGGGGCCCCCAACAATGAGCAGTTCTTC
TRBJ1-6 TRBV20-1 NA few CSASGVRDSPLHF TGCAGTGCTAGTGGGGTTCGCGATTCACCCCTCCACTTT
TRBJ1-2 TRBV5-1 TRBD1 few CASSLVGDSRINYGYTF TGCGCCAGCAGCTTGGTGGGGGACAGTCGAATTAACTATGGCTACACCTTC
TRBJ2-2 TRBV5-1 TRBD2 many CASSREGASSANTGELFF TGCGCCAGCAGCCGGGAGGGAGCCTCATCAGCGAACACCGGGGAGCTGTTTTTT
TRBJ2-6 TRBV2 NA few CASSDDGANVLTF TGTGCCAGCAGTGATGATGGGGCCAACGTCCTGACTTTC
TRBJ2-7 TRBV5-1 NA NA CASRYGKEQYF TGCGCCAGCAGATACGGGAAAGAGCAGTACTTC
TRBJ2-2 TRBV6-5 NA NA CASSYSEQNTGELFF TGTGCCAGCAGTTACTCTGAGCAGAACACCGGGGAGCTGTTTTTT
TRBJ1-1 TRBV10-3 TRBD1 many CAITIGTGGTEAFF TGTGCTATCACGATCGGGACAGGGGGCACTGAAGCTTTCTTT
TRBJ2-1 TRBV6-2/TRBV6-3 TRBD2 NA CASKTGGPNEQFF TGTGCCAGCAAAACGGGAGGGCCAAATGAGCAGTTCTTC
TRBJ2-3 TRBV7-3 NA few CASSLIYGSNAQYF TGTGCCAGCAGCTTGATCTACGGTAGTAACGCGCAGTATTTT
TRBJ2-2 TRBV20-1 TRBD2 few CSARAGAIPANTGELFF TGCAGTGCTCGGGCGGGAGCCATCCCCGCGAACACCGGGGAGCTGTTTTTT
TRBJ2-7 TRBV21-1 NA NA CASSKDGQPYFVSYEQYF TGTGCCAGCAGCAAGGACGGACAGCCATATTTCGTCTCCTACGAGCAGTACTTC